The next 21 T cell receptor beta chains were all read from a single sample in a study of radiation and T cells in renal cell carcinoma (dated by TCRdb to about 2020). This specimen's time point label, per the study, means: baseline pretreatment blood. Interpreted using the paper, the treatment or condition label stands for: 15 Gy SBRT to primary tumor, nephrectomy 4 weeks later. The library was made by the immunoSEQ multiplex PCR assay. TCRdb carries this immuneACCESS record with in-frame sequences only. Its versions omit some clonotypes, under half of them owing to an unresolved V gene in the studies checked, with the rest unexplained. This sample lists 95,000 to 150,000 clones; roughly 80% were detected once. Approximately 3% of the sample belongs to the ten largest clones. The sample in question was blood, obtained from a patient whose treatment included radiotherapy and nephrectomy. The origin of the receptors is a woman in her sixties or seventies with renal cell carcinoma.

V and J are TRBV11-2 and TRBJ1-1, with TRBD1 identical over 7 bases. With V trimmed by 5 bases and J by 8 bases, 14 bases remained unmatched. Germline assignment: CDR1 SGHAT and CDR2 FQNNGV. The CDR3 is made up of 15 amino acids. The CDR3 sequence: CASSRLSGTATEAFF. The DNA of the CDR3 is TGTGCCAGCAGCCGCCTATCCGGGACAGCCACCGAAGCTTTCTTT.

The genes are TRBV18 and TRBJ1-3; D is perhaps TRBD1 (5 bases). The V end was cut by 4 bases, the J end by 0 bases, with 16 bases between. Germline V lookup: CDR1 KGHSH, CDR2 LQKENI. This CDR3 comprises 17 residues. DNA of the CDR3: TGTGCCAGCTCACTGTTCCGGGACCGAAACTCTGGAAACACCATATATTTT. Its translation is CASSLFRDRNSGNTIYF.

This chain connects TRBV10-3 to TRBJ2-1; the D is unclear. The V gene's germline CDR1 is ENHRY and CDR2 SYGVKD. The V and J ends lost 3 bases and 5 bases respectively, with 14 bases between them. The CDR3 spans 15 residues. The CDR3 spells CAISDPGRTNNEQFF. CDR3 nucleotide sequence: TGTGCCATCAGTGATCCCGGCCGCACCAACAATGAGCAGTTCTTC.

The chain is built from TRBV28 and TRBJ2-4, with 8 bases identical to TRBD1. Losses at the gene ends were 10 bases for V and 0 bases for J; bases not matched to a gene: 8. The CDR3 is 15 residues long. CDR1 and CDR2 (germline): MDHEN, SYDVKM. As DNA, the CDR3 is TGTGCCACCTCCGGACAGGGACTAGCCAAAAACATTCAGTACTTC. Protein product: CATSGQGLAKNIQYF.

The chain is built from TRBV6-6 and TRBJ1-6; D call uncertain. Between the trimmed V and J ends, which lost 10 bases and 0 bases, there was a span of 10 bases. The CDR3 contains 14 residues. From germline, CDR1 is MNHNY and CDR2 SVGAGI (reference sequence). The CDR3 spells CANSMSSYNSPLHF. CDR3 nucleotides: TGTGCCAACTCCATGAGCTCCTATAATTCACCCCTCCACTTT.

This clone appeared a few times. Mismatch with germline at one junction end may stem from a read error. The chain links TRBV23-1 to TRBJ2-7; D remains ambiguous. TRBV23-1 is classed as an ORF, of uncertain function. CDR3 size: 11 residues. For the CDR3, the DNA is TGCGCCAGCAGGCCCGATCCGAGCTTAGACTTC. Protein: CASRPDPSLDF.

In this sample, this clone turned up once. The rearrangement uses TRBV9 and TRBJ1-1, with 8 bases aligning to TRBD1. This CDR3 spans 14 amino acids. The V segment lost 3 bases and the J segment 4 bases; nucleotides outside the gene matches: 5. Germline assignment: CDR1 SGDLS and CDR2 YYNGEE. CDR3 region: CASSERQGTTEAFF. The CDR3 DNA is TGTGCCAGCAGCGAGCGACAGGGGACCACTGAAGCTTTCTTT.

The genes are TRBV27 and TRBJ2-3; 10 bases line up with TRBD2. The CDR3 loop spans 15 amino acids. The V gene end was trimmed by 6 bases and the J gene end by 7 bases; junction bases not matched to a gene: 10. CDR1 is MNHEY and CDR2 is SMNVEV in the germline V gene (reference sequence). The CDR3 nucleotides read TGTGCCAGCAGACGAACTAGCGGGGAAAGGCATACGCAGTATTTT. It is translated as CASRRTSGERHTQYF.

This sequence joins TRBV19 and TRBJ2-7; D remains unclear. This CDR3 has 11 amino acids. Germline CDR1 and CDR2: LNHDA and SQIVND (reference sequence). V was clipped by 1 base and J by 7 bases, with 5 bases between them. Here the CDR3 DNA reads TGTGCCAGTAGTATAGGAAGGGAGCAGTACTTC. Translating gives CASSIGREQYF.

This clone is a singleton in its sample. The chain uses TRBV18 and TRBJ2-7, with 10 bases matching TRBD1. The V segment lost 4 bases and the J segment 7 bases; nucleotides outside the gene matches: 10. The CDR3 spans 15 residues. Per germline, CDR1 KGHSH and CDR2 LQKENI. The chain's CDR3 is CASSQAGTGEREQYF. As DNA, the CDR3 is TGTGCCAGCTCACAAGCCGGGACAGGGGAGCGTGAGCAGTACTTC.

This clone was seen many times. This chain joins TRBV7-9 and TRBJ1-1; D not resolved. In germline, CDR1 is SEHNR, CDR2 FQNEAQ (reference sequence). This CDR3 region has 14 residues. Trimming pared 6 bases from V and 5 bases from J, leaving 16 bases between. CDR3: CASSLGRAVTEAFF. CDR3 bases: TGTGCCAGCAGTCTCGGCCGGGCGGTGACTGAAGCTTTCTTT.

The chain's CDR3 is CASSLRRRLLAYQETQYF. The CDR3, as DNA: TGTGCCAGCAGCTTAAGGCGTCGTCTTCTGGCGTACCAAGAGACCCAGTACTTC. The chain carries TRBV7-9 and TRBJ2-5; D not resolved. The V and J ends lost 2 bases and 0 bases respectively, with 19 bases between them. Per the germline V gene, CDR1 is SEHNR and CDR2 is FQNEAQ (reference sequence). The CDR3 is 18 amino acids.

The V call is TRBV2, the J call TRBJ2-5, with D unclear. In germline, CDR1 is SNHLY, CDR2 FYNNEI. The V end lost 3 bases, the J end lost 4 bases, and 12 bases lay between the germline ends. This CDR3 region has 14 residues. This chain's CDR3 is CASSDDLGRETQYF. The CDR3, as DNA: TGTGCCAGCAGTGATGACTTGGGCCGAGAGACCCAGTACTTC. The whole variable domain, filled in from reference TRBV2 and TRBJ2-5, reads EPEVTQTPSHQVTQMGQEVILRCVPISNHLYFYWYRQILGQKVEFLVSFYNNEISEKSEIFDDQFSVERPDGSNFTLKIRSTKLEDSAMYFCASSDDLGRETQYFGPGTRLLVL.

CDR3 residues: CASSPRGLANEKLFF. In DNA, the CDR3 is TGTGCCAGCAGCCCCAGGGGGCTTGCTAATGAAAAACTGTTTTTT. The rearrangement uses TRBV5-8 and TRBJ1-4; the match to TRBD1 covers 8 bases. The germline V gene encodes CDR1 SGHTS and CDR2 YDEGEE. V shed 4 bases and J 3 bases; nucleotides not matched to a gene: 5. The CDR3 spans 15 residues.

This clone occurred a few times. The rearrangement joins TRBV5-4 to TRBJ2-1; D is uncertain. This CDR3 comprises 13 residues. Germline V CDR1 and CDR2: SGHNT, YYREEE (reference sequence). V dropped 0 bases and J dropped 6 bases, with 7 bases sitting between them. The CDR3 DNA follows: TGTGCCAGCAGCTTGGCTCGCCTCAATGAGCAGTTCTTC. Translating gives CASSLARLNEQFF.

This clone was seen only a few times. The chain uses TRBV30 and TRBJ1-1, with D uncertain. The CDR3 is 13 amino acids. V lost 4 bases to trimming and J lost 1 base, with 10 bases between them. CDR1 is GTSNPN and CDR2 is SVGIG in the germline V gene (reference sequence). In DNA, the CDR3 is TGTGCCTGGACAGAAGGGCGGAACACTGAAGCTTTCTTT. It codes for CAWTEGRNTEAFF.

J is TRBJ1-4 and V is TRBV5-6; 7 bases fit TRBD1. Germline V gene lookup returns CDR1 SGHDT and CDR2 YYEEEE. With V trimmed by 2 bases and J by 8 bases, 6 bases remained unmatched. The CDR3 sequence is 14 residues long. The CDR3 loop reads CASSFGQEGEKLFF. The CDR3 DNA sequence: TGTGCCAGCAGCTTCGGACAGGAGGGGGAAAAACTGTTTTTT.

This clone showed up just a few times. The chain combines TRBV6-6 with TRBJ2-5; the match to TRBD2 covers 14 bases. The tail of the sequence fits TRBJ2-7 better, so the J call may be wrong. Germline CDR1 is MNHNY and CDR2 is SVGAGI (reference sequence). The CDR3 is 15 residues long. The CDR3 DNA reads as TGTGCCAGCACCCTCCGACTAGCGGGAGGGTACGAGCAGTACTTC. Its translation is CASTLRLAGGYEQYF.

This sequence joins TRBV15 and TRBJ2-3, with 9 nucleotides matching TRBD2. Germline assignment: CDR1 LNHNV and CDR2 YYDKDF (reference sequence). CDR3 size: 16 residues. Trimming removed 0 bases from V and 5 bases from J; junction bases left unmatched: 6. Here the CDR3 DNA reads TGTGCCACCAGCAGAGATCCTAGCGGGGCAGTAGATACGCAGTATTTT. Protein: CATSRDPSGAVDTQYF.

This chain connects TRBV5-1 to TRBJ1-2; 10 nucleotides line up with TRBD1. Trimming at V came to 3 bases and at J to 7 bases, leaving 9 bases not matched to a gene. The CDR3 consists of 15 residues. The V gene's germline CDR1 is SGHRS and CDR2 YFSETQ. The CDR3 nucleotides read TGCGCCAGCAGCTCCGGCCGACAGGGGGCGGGTGGCTACACCTTC. Encoded protein: CASSSGRQGAGGYTF.

The table lists this clone with a few counts. J is TRBJ1-1 and V is TRBV7-9; possibly TRBD1 for D (6 bases). The CDR3 spans 14 residues. CDR1 and CDR2 from the germline V gene are SEHNR and FQNEAQ (reference sequence). V shed 4 bases and J shed 3 bases, with 12 bases lying between them. CDR3 region: CASSSSGDDTEAFF. The CDR3 coding sequence is TGTGCCAGCAGCTCCTCAGGGGATGACACTGAAGCTTTCTTT.